This TCR beta chain was recorded in a study of blood T cell repertoires in COVID-19. On the study more broadly: Spain, Italy and the United States supplied samples that represented acute and convalescent COVID-19. Sources were T cells, B-cell-depleted T cells, or PBMCs; the material itself was cDNA or gDNA.

This clone was seen just once. Authors' methods: Estimated nucleated cell counts came from reference gene primer amplification. The table came from immunoSEQ multiplex PCR; TCRdb's copy has only in-frame clones and leaves some out. V, J and clone size are those of that table, while D and trimming were read from the DNA. In the table there are more than 85,000 clones, 70% to 85% of which are singletons. Trimming at V came to 0 bases and at J to 2 bases, leaving 5 bases not matched to a gene. Germline V gene lookup returns CDR1 SEHNR and CDR2 FQNEAQ (reference sequence). The CDR3 loop spans 16 amino acids.

Sequencing was carried out using peripheral blood. The clonotype originates from a man aged 55-75 years with active or convalescent COVID-19. The J gene is TRBJ2-3, the V gene TRBV7-9; 7 bases align to TRBD2. The CDR3 spells CASSLASGQSTDTQYF. The DNA of the CDR3 is TGTGCCAGCAGCTTAGCTAGCGGGCAATCCACAGATACGCAGTATTTT. Based on the CDR3 plus reference TRBV7-9 and TRBJ2-3, the full variable domain is DTGVSQNPRHKITKRGQNVTFRCDPISEHNRLYWYRQTLGQGPEFLTYFQNEAQLEKSRLLSDRFSAERPKGSFSTLEIQRTEQGDSAMYLCASSLASGQSTDTQYFGPGTRLTVL.